The 19 T cell receptor beta chains given below trace back to one sample, sequenced in a study of beta chain features in type 1 diabetes (dated by TCRdb to between 2017 and 2018). Here is what the overall study found, with its caveats: A moderate but significant shortening of TCRB CDR3 length was observed in type 1 diabetes patients in all four CD4+ subsets.

Libraries were prepared through the immunoSEQ multiplex PCR assay. The High Capacity cDNA Reverse Transcription Kit was used to reverse transcribe all of the isolated RNA, meaning that expressed TCRB transcripts were what got sequenced. Held by TCRdb, this immuneACCESS table contains in-frame sequences only and omits some clones. Under half of the omission traces to an unresolved V gene where checked; the cause of the rest is unknown. Here the sample has a few hundred thousand clones; 15% to 20% occur a single time. The leading ten clones occupy less than 0.09% of the sample. The antigens these receptors bind are not known. Sequenced material: naive CD4+ T cells from blood. What this sample's cell subset or site label stands for: true naive CD4+ T cells. All receptors come from a man between 25 and 39 years old with type 1 diabetes.

This chain links TRBV7-9 with TRBJ2-3; TRBD2 agrees at 7 bases. The CDR3 runs to 14 residues. Germline V gives CDR1 SEHNR, CDR2 FQNEAQ (reference sequence). With 8 bases clipped from V and 5 bases from J, the junction kept 10 bases outside the gene matches. DNA of the CDR3: TGTGCCAGCCTTTGGGCGGGAGTAGGAGATACGCAGTATTTT. Translating it yields CASLWAGVGDTQYF.

In nucleotides, the CDR3 is TGTGCCAGCAGTCCAGGGACTCGGGACCGAAGGGTCAATGAGCAGTTCTTC. This gives the protein CASSPGTRDRRVNEQFF. V usage is TRBV28 and J usage is TRBJ2-1; a weak D match, TRBD2 (6 bases). This CDR3 contains 17 residues. The V and J ends lost 5 bases and 6 bases respectively, with 23 bases between them. Germline CDR1 reads MDHEN; CDR2 reads SYDVKM. The complete variable domain, with remaining parts taken from reference TRBV28 and TRBJ2-1, reads DVKVTQSSRYLVKRTGEKVFLECVQDMDHENMFWYRQDPGLGLRLIYFSYDVKMKEKGDIPEGYSVSREKKERFSLILESASTNQTSMYLCASSPGTRDRRVNEQFFGPGTRLTVL.

This CDR3 is CSAAAGTVGDTQYF. CDR3 DNA sequence: TGCAGCGCCGCCGCCGGGACAGTTGGGGATACGCAGTATTTT. V is TRBV29-1 and J is TRBJ2-3, with 7 bases matching TRBD1. Per germline, CDR1 SQVTM and CDR2 ANQGSEA. The V segment lost 7 bases and the J segment 6 bases; nucleotides outside the gene matches: 13. This CDR3 has 14 amino acids.

This chain links TRBV29-1 with TRBJ2-7; 9 bases align to TRBD1. With 5 bases clipped from V and 2 bases from J, the junction kept 7 bases outside the gene matches. This CDR3 contains 14 residues. CDR1 is SQVTM and CDR2 is ANQGSEA in the germline V gene. CDR3 in amino acids: CSVRVRTGAYEQYF. CDR3 nucleotide sequence: TGCAGCGTTCGGGTTAGGACAGGGGCCTACGAGCAGTACTTC.

This rearrangement joins TRBV7-6 to TRBJ2-7; no clear D gene. This CDR3 has 14 amino acids. Trimming shortened V by 2 bases and J by 5 bases, and 13 bases separated the two germline ends. CDR1 is SGHVS, CDR2 FNYEAQ, per germline. The CDR3 region has the DNA TGTGCCAGCAGCTTACTTCGACGACGGAACGAGCAGTACTTC. It yields the protein CASSLLRRRNEQYF.

This clone was observed a handful of times. This chain joins TRBV2 and TRBJ2-5; a weak D match, TRBD2 (5 bases). CDR1 and CDR2 from the germline V gene are SNHLY and FYNNEI. V lost 10 bases and J 5 bases, leaving 11 bases between the germline ends. This CDR3 comprises 11 residues. The CDR3: CATEKRETQYF. CDR3 nucleotides: TGTGCCACCGAAAAGCGGGAGACCCAGTACTTC.

On this clone itself: Other DNA sequences in the same sample also yield this CDR3. The genes are TRBV27 and TRBJ2-3; D unresolved. Trimming stripped 0 bases from V and 0 bases from J, with 4 bases between. This CDR3 is 14 amino acids long. CDR1 and CDR2 from the germline V gene are MNHEY and SMNVEV (reference sequence). Here the CDR3 reads CASSLSTSTDTQYF. The CDR3 DNA follows: TGTGCCAGCAGTTTATCGACTAGCACAGATACGCAGTATTTT.

This chain connects TRBV7-9 to TRBJ2-7; 7 nucleotides match TRBD1. The CDR3 runs to 15 residues. Germline-derived CDR1 and CDR2 are SEHNR and FQNEAQ (reference sequence). The junction had 7 bases not matched to a gene; V was cut back by 2 bases and J by 3 bases. Written as DNA, the CDR3 is TGTGCCAGCAGCTTACAGACAGGGCGCTTCTACGAGCAGTACTTC. Amino acid sequence: CASSLQTGRFYEQYF.

The V and J genes are TRBV14 and TRBJ2-7; 7 positions agree with TRBD2. The V and J ends lost 2 bases and 6 bases, in that order; junction bases with no gene match: 10. The CDR3 covers 15 residues. The germline V gene has CDR1 SGHDN and CDR2 FVKESK. CDR3 residues: CASSQRGGRSGEQYF. CDR3 bases: TGTGCCAGCAGCCAACGCGGCGGGAGATCAGGCGAGCAGTACTTC. Full variable domain (rest looked up from reference TRBV14 and TRBJ2-7): EAGVTQFPSHSVIEKGQTVTLRCDPISGHDNLYWYRRVMGKEIKFLLHFVKESKQDESGMPNNRFLAERTGGTYSTLKVQPAELEDSGVYFCASSQRGGRSGEQYFGPGTRLTVT.

This clone was observed once. This chain uses TRBV29-1 with TRBJ1-2; 7 bases are a match to TRBD1. This CDR3 has 13 residues. V was pared by 3 bases and J by 5 bases, with 6 bases of the junction left unmatched. The V gene's germline CDR1 is SQVTM and CDR2 ANQGSEA. CDR3 coding DNA: TGCAGCGTTGACCGGGACAGAAGTTATGGCTACACCTTC. Its translation: CSVDRDRSYGYTF.

The CDR3 sequence: CASSSLRGTTYNEQFF. The CDR3 DNA sequence: TGTGCCAGCAGCTCCCTTCGAGGGACAACCTACAATGAGCAGTTCTTC. The chain couples TRBV7-9 to TRBJ2-1, with D perhaps TRBD1 (6 bases). Germline V lookup: CDR1 SEHNR, CDR2 FQNEAQ (reference sequence). This CDR3 has 16 amino acids. V dropped 4 bases and J dropped 2 bases, with 15 bases sitting between them.

The rearrangement uses TRBV30 and TRBJ1-2; D ambiguous. The V end was cut by 0 bases, the J end by 5 bases, with 7 bases between. Germline V gene data show CDR1 as GTSNPN and CDR2 as SVGIG (reference sequence). The CDR3 sequence is 12 residues long. Written as DNA, the CDR3 is TGTGCCTGGAGTGTAAGCAATTATGGCTACACCTTC. Residues: CAWSVSNYGYTF. The full variable domain, rest sourced from reference TRBV30 and TRBJ1-2, is SQTIHQWPATLVQPVGSPLSLECTVEGTSNPNLYWYRQAAGRGLQLLFYSVGIGQISSEVPQNLSASRPQDRQFILSSKKLLLSDSGFYLCAWSVSNYGYTFGSGTRLTVV.

The chain couples TRBV7-8 to TRBJ2-3, with a possible D match to TRBD2 (6 bases). V was cut by 1 base and J by 3 bases, with 20 bases left in between. CDR1 is SGHVS and CDR2 is FQNEAQ in the germline V gene. This CDR3 has 18 residues. CDR3 nucleotides: TGTGCCAGCAGCTTAGTCTCTTGGGTGGGAGGAGAGACAGATACGCAGTATTTT. Its protein product is CASSLVSWVGGETDTQYF.

The J gene is TRBJ1-4, the V gene TRBV15; 7 bases map to TRBD1. V shed 5 bases, J shed 0 bases, and the junction held 12 bases outside the gene matches. The CDR3 extends over 18 amino acids. Germline V CDR1 and CDR2: LNHNV, YYDKDF (reference sequence). The CDR3 sequence: CATSLDRAGRATNEKLFF. In nucleotides, the CDR3 is TGTGCCACCAGCTTAGACAGGGCTGGGCGTGCAACTAATGAAAAACTGTTTTTT.

This clone occurred a few times. The chain has TRBV29-1 and TRBJ2-7; 7 bases agree with TRBD1. J lost 0 bases, V lost 7 bases, and 9 bases had no gene match. The CDR3 is made up of 14 amino acids. The V gene's germline CDR1 is SQVTM and CDR2 ANQGSEA. The CDR3 loop reads CSGDGDSNSYEQYF. CDR3 coding DNA: TGCAGCGGTGACGGGGACAGCAACTCCTACGAGCAGTACTTC.

This clone was seen a handful of times. This chain links TRBV5-4 with TRBJ2-7, with D tentatively TRBD1 or TRBD2 (5 bases each). CDR3 length: 13 residues. Germline V gene data show CDR1 as SGHNT and CDR2 as YYREEE (reference sequence). Trimming took 4 bases from V and 2 from J, leaving 10 bases between them. The CDR3 spells CASSRDPAYEQYF. CDR3 nucleotides: TGTGCCAGCAGCCGGGACCCCGCCTACGAGCAGTACTTC.

The V gene is TRBV19, the J gene TRBJ1-1, with unresolved D. Trimming shortened V by 5 bases and J by 7 bases, and 14 bases separated the two germline ends. Germline V gene sequence: CDR1 LNHDA, CDR2 SQIVND (reference sequence). The CDR3 contains 13 residues. CDR3 protein: CASSLPRDGEAFF. CDR3 nucleotide sequence: TGTGCCAGTAGTCTCCCCAGAGACGGTGAAGCTTTCTTT. The full variable domain, its missing parts supplied by reference TRBV19 and TRBJ1-1, is DGGITQSPKYLFRKEGQNVTLSCEQNLNHDAMYWYRQDPGQGLRLIYYSQIVNDFQKGDIAEGYSVSREKKESFPLTVTSAQKNPTAFYLCASSLPRDGEAFFGQGTRLTVV.

The chain carries TRBV11-2 and TRBJ1-1; D is perhaps TRBD1 (5 bases). This CDR3 is 14 amino acids long. Trimming cost V 1 base and J 0 bases, with 6 bases left between them. Germline CDR1 is SGHAT and CDR2 is FQNNGV. CDR3 nucleotides: TGTGCCAGCAGCTTAGGGGGGTTGAACACTGAAGCTTTCTTT. This gives the protein CASSLGGLNTEAFF.

With respect to this clone: This specimen includes other DNA sequences encoding the same CDR3. The rearrangement uses TRBV7-9 and TRBJ2-7; 11 bases are shared with TRBD2. CDR1 SEHNR and CDR2 FQNEAQ come from the germline V gene (reference sequence). V shed 5 bases, J shed 4 bases, and the junction held 7 bases outside the gene matches. The CDR3 runs 15 residues. CDR3 nucleotide sequence: TGTGCCAGCAGCCCCGGGCTAGCGGGAGGTTACGAGCAGTACTTC. Its translation: CASSPGLAGGYEQYF.